This T cell receptor (beta chain) was captured by sequencing in a study of response to subunit inactivated influenza vaccine. This clonotype was seen at least ten times. This CDR3 region has 14 residues. The V end was cut by 5 bases, the J end by 3 bases, with 14 bases between. The germline CDR1 and CDR2 sequences are SGHAT and FQNNGV. Via MiXCR, TCRdb re-called the RT-PCR reads, giving one row per CDR3 protein. Among a few hundred thousand distinct CDR3 sequences listed, 12% to 15% were seen once. V usage is TRBV11-2 and J usage is TRBJ2-7, with D tentatively TRBD1 (5 bases). The sequences come from PBMCs from blood, collected roughly 12 days after vaccination. This receptor was taken from a man in his forties or fifties who received an inactivated influenza vaccine. The CDR3 here is CASSPPGRDYEQYF. The CDR3, as DNA: TGTGCCAGCAGCCCCCCGGGCAGGGACTACGAGCAGTACTTC. Filled out from reference TRBV11-2 and TRBJ2-7, the complete variable domain reads EAGVAQSPRYKIIEKRQSVAFWCNPISGHATLYWYQQILGQGPKLLIQFQNNGVVDDSQLPKDRFSAERLKGVDSTLKIQPAKLEDSAVYLCASSPPGRDYEQYFGPGTRLTVT.